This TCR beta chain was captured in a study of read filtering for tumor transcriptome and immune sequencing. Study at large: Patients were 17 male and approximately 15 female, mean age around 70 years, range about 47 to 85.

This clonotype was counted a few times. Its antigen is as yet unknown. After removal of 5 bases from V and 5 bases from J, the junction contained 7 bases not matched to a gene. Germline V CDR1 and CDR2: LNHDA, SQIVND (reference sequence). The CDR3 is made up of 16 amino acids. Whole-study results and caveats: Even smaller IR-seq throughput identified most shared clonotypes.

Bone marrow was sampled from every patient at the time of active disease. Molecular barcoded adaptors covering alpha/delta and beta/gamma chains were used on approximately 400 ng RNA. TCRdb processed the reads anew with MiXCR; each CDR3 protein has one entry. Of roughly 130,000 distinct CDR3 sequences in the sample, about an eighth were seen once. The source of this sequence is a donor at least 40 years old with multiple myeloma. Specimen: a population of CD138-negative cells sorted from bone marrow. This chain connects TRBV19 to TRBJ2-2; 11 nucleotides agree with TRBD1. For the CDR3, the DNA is TGTGCCAGTAGTCGGACAGGGGGCGCAGGGACCGGGGAGCTGTTTTTT. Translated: CASSRTGGAGTGELFF.